This T cell receptor beta chain was retrieved from a study of post-analysis software for immune sequencing data. Whole-study context: The disease courses spanned relapsing-remitting, secondary progressive and progressive-relapsing forms of multiple sclerosis. Study-level results: The study found significantly lower normalized Chao1 diversity in multiple sclerosis patients than in controls. TRBV5-6, TRBV5-1 and TRBV20-1 were among four or five TRBV segments more frequent in patients than controls.

TCR beta cDNA libraries had unique molecular identifiers. In TCRdb, the PCR reads were re-called with MiXCR into one record per CDR3 protein. The sample comprises about 680,000 distinct CDR3 sequences, approximately 60% of which are singletons, and around 11% rests with the top ten. Trimming pared 1 base from V and 5 bases from J, leaving 9 bases between. Germline V gene data show CDR1 as WSHSY and CDR2 as SAAADI. The CDR3 has 14 amino acids. Points on this clonotype: The antigen is not known.

Material: blood. The chain has TRBV10-2 and TRBJ2-1; no firm D call. The sequence came from a girl aged 2-9 years with multiple sclerosis. The CDR3 protein is CASSEFLADNEQFF. The CDR3 nucleotides read TGCGCCAGCAGTGAGTTCTTGGCCGACAATGAGCAGTTCTTC.